The rows below give T cell receptor beta chains drawn from one sample of a study of shared clonotypes between healthy human individuals. Measured with immunoSEQ multiplex PCR; TCRdb has only the in-frame clones, and not every one. The sample lists some 690,000 clones, 90% seen once, with 34% in the top ten. The sample was memory CD8+ T cells from PBMCs. The source of these receptors is a man aged 18 to 29 in good health. Some clones in this sample may be carry-over from other donors' samples. Each CDR3 is given with its conserved first and last residue. D genes are given only for firm matches. Size values are once, few and many counts, or a class for expanded clones, and some rows have none.

>TRBJ2-2|TRBV7-3|.|TRBD2
CASSLAGANTGELFF
TGTGCCAGCAGCCTGGCGGGAGCGAACACCGGGGAGCTGTTTTTT
>TRBJ1-6|TRBV28|.|.
CASSLREGLISPLHF
TGTGCCAGCAGCCTCAGGGAGGGTTTAATTTCACCCCTCCACTTT
>TRBJ2-1|TRBV19|many|.
CASSIIWGGQNEQFF
TGTGCCAGTAGTATTATTTGGGGGGGGCAGAATGAGCAGTTCTTC
>TRBJ1-2|TRBV7-6|.|TRBD1
CASSWGQGRDYGYTF
TGTGCCAGCAGCTGGGGACAGGGGAGAGATTATGGCTACACCTTC
>TRBJ2-1|TRBV11-1|.|.
CASSFSPAGRSSYNEQFF
TGTGCCAGCAGCTTTTCTCCGGCGGGGAGGAGCTCCTACAATGAGCAGTTCTTC
>TRBJ2-1|TRBV5-6|.|TRBD1
CASSDRASSYNEQFF
TGTGCCAGCAGCGACAGGGCGAGCTCCTACAATGAGCAGTTCTTC
>TRBJ2-5|TRBV7-9|.|TRBD2
CASSLSGRRETQYF
TGTGCCAGCAGCCTAAGCGGGAGGAGGGAGACCCAGTACTTC
>TRBJ2-5|TRBV5-1|.|TRBD1
CASSLRLGQGLQETQYF
TGCGCCAGCAGCTTAAGATTAGGACAGGGGCTTCAAGAGACCCAGTACTTC
>TRBJ2-5|TRBV30|.|.
CAWSVRRGIRQETQYF
TGTGCCTGGAGTGTACGAAGGGGAATTCGTCAAGAGACCCAGTACTTC
>TRBJ2-7|TRBV10-2|.|TRBD1
CASSEGQGIEQYF
TGCGCCAGCAGTGAGGGACAGGGGATCGAGCAGTACTTC
>TRBJ2-7|TRBV7-8|.|TRBD1
CASSLGRLASRDRVYEQYF
TGTGCCAGCAGCTTAGGCCGACTCGCGAGCCGGGACAGGGTATACGAGCAGTACTTC
>TRBJ2-7|TRBV6-5|.|.
CATSSGEWRSSYEQYF
TGTGCCACCAGTTCAGGGGAATGGCGGAGCTCCTACGAGCAGTACTTC
>TRBJ2-1|TRBV27|.|TRBD1
CASSLGTGGNNEQFF
TGTGCCAGCAGTTTGGGGACAGGGGGCAACAATGAGCAGTTCTTC
>TRBJ2-1|TRBV11-2|.|TRBD2
CASSRWGGRNEQFF
TGTGCCAGCAGCCGCTGGGGCGGGAGAAATGAGCAGTTCTTC
>TRBJ1-5|TRBV7-9|once|.
CASSLGEWDGDQPQHF
TGTGCCAGCAGCTTAGGGGAATGGGACGGAGATCAGCCCCAGCATTTT
>TRBJ1-5|TRBV7-6|.|TRBD1
CASSPYDRGDQPQHF
TGTGCCAGCAGCCCATACGACAGGGGTGATCAGCCCCAGCATTTT
>TRBJ1-1|TRBV7-8|.|.
CASSLRGPTEAFF
TGTGCCAGCAGCTTGAGGGGCCCCACTGAAGCTTTCTTT
>TRBJ1-4|TRBV10-3|.|TRBD1
CAISGPGQGGEKLFF
TGTGCCATCAGTGGTCCGGGACAGGGAGGTGAAAAACTGTTTTTT
>TRBJ1-4|TRBV27|.|.
CASSLNPFNEKLFF
TGTGCCAGCAGTTTAAATCCTTTTAATGAAAAACTGTTTTTT
>TRBJ2-7|TRBV18|.|TRBD2
CASSPTTSETYEQYF
TGTGCCAGCTCACCAACAACTAGCGAGACCTACGAGCAGTACTTC
>TRBJ2-7|TRBV4-1|.|TRBD2
CASSRGLEAYEQYF
TGCGCCAGCAGCAGGGGACTAGAAGCCTACGAGCAGTACTTC
>TRBJ2-6|TRBV7-6|.|.
CASSQNPTRPAGANVLTF
TGTGCCAGCAGCCAAAACCCTACGAGACCGGCTGGGGCCAACGTCCTGACTTTC
>TRBJ2-5|TRBV29-1|.|.
CSVKSGQETQYF
TGCAGCGTGAAATCGGGCCAAGAGACCCAGTACTTC
>TRBJ2-1|TRBV5-4|.|.
CASSLGLENEQFF
TGTGCCAGCAGCTTGGGACTAGAGAATGAGCAGTTCTTC
>TRBJ1-1|TRBV7-6|.|.
CASSLAGFGNTEAFF
TGTGCCAGCAGCTTAGCGGGGTTTGGGAACACTGAAGCTTTCTTT
>TRBJ2-1|TRBV7-9|.|TRBD2
CASSLAGLAGWYNEQFF
TGTGCCAGCAGCTTAGCCGGACTAGCGGGATGGTACAATGAGCAGTTCTTC
>TRBJ2-7|TRBV15|.|.
CATSRDVGTFAYEQYF
TGTGCCACCAGCAGAGATGTCGGTACATTCGCCTACGAGCAGTACTTC
>TRBJ2-1|TRBV11-2|.|TRBD2
CASSLGSGSFWEQFF
TGTGCCAGCAGCTTAGGCAGCGGGAGTTTTTGGGAGCAGTTCTTC
>TRBJ2-7|TRBV28|once|.
CASSLRVRVSHEQYF
TGTGCCAGCAGTTTGAGGGTAAGGGTTTCGCACGAGCAGTACTTC
>TRBJ2-7|TRBV11-2|.|.
CASSEEEPEQYF
TGTGCCAGCAGCGAAGAGGAGCCCGAGCAGTACTTC
>TRBJ2-7|TRBV5-1|.|.
CASRGDPYEQYF
TGCGCCAGCAGGGGGGACCCTTACGAGCAGTACTTC
>TRBJ2-3|TRBV28|.|.
CASSTLISLDSPSNSRASTDTQYF
TGTGCCAGCAGTACTCTTATTTCTCTGGACAGCCCGAGTAATAGCCGGGCTAGCACAGATACGCAGTATTTT
>TRBJ2-6|TRBV19|many|.
CASSSRVSGANVLTF
TGTGCCAGTAGTTCGAGGGTGTCGGGGGCCAACGTCCTGACTTTC
>TRBJ2-7|TRBV4-3|.|.
CASSPQSSRGICEQYF
TGCGCCAGCAGCCCCCAATCCAGCAGGGGAATTTGCGAGCAGTACTTC
>TRBJ1-1|TRBV28|once|TRBD1
CASSLQGAWTEAFF
TGTGCCAGCAGTTTACAGGGGGCGTGGACTGAAGCTTTCTTT
>TRBJ1-2|TRBV29-1|once|.
CSVEETGFYGYTF
TGCAGCGTTGAAGAAACAGGGTTCTATGGCTACACCTTC
>TRBJ2-5|TRBV5-8|.|.
CASRKLETQYF
TGTGCCAGCAGGAAGCTAGAGACCCAGTACTTC
>TRBJ1-2|TRBV10-2|.|TRBD1
CASRDRANYGYTF
TGCGCCAGCAGGGACAGGGCCAACTATGGCTACACCTTC
>TRBJ2-1|TRBV6-6|.|.
CASSYQDETKNNEQFF
TGTGCCAGCAGTTACCAGGATGAGACAAAAAACAATGAGCAGTTCTTC
>TRBJ2-7|TRBV5-6|.|.
CASSLVRGFDEQYF
TGTGCCAGCAGCTTGGTTCGGGGCTTCGACGAGCAGTACTTC
>TRBJ2-7|TRBV5-6|once|.
CASSGGDLIPSYEQYF
TGTGCCAGCAGCGGGGGAGATCTTATACCCTCGTACGAGCAGTACTTC
>TRBJ2-1|TRBV25-1|.|.
CASSVGSGANEQFF
TGTGCCAGCAGTGTCGGGTCGGGGGCCAATGAGCAGTTCTTC
>TRBJ1-3|TRBV9|.|TRBD1
CASSSPGQGAPGNTIYF
TGTGCCAGCAGCTCTCCGGGACAGGGGGCACCTGGAAACACCATATATTTT
>TRBJ2-1|TRBV9|.|.
CASSVEARGEQFF
TGTGCCAGCAGCGTAGAGGCTCGCGGTGAGCAGTTCTTC
>TRBJ2-1|TRBV28|.|TRBD2
CASSVGVSSGSNEQFF
TGTGCCAGCAGTGTTGGCGTGTCTAGCGGGAGTAATGAGCAGTTCTTC
>TRBJ1-6|TRBV28|.|.
CASSRQEYSPLHF
TGTGCCAGCAGTAGACAGGAATATTCACCCCTCCACTTT
>TRBJ2-2|TRBV10-3|.|TRBD1
CASKQGILANTGELFF
TGTGCCAGCAAACAGGGGATACTCGCGAACACCGGGGAGCTGTTTTTT
>TRBJ1-2|TRBV14|.|.
CASSQDLGDTNYGYTF
TGTGCCAGCAGCCAAGACCTAGGGGACACTAACTATGGCTACACCTTC
>TRBJ2-2|TRBV7-9|once|.
CASSLARGLYFTGELFF
TGTGCCAGCAGCTTAGCAAGAGGTCTCTACTTCACCGGGGAGCTGTTTTTT
>TRBJ2-7|TRBV4-2|.|TRBD2
CASSQSRAGARGSYEQYF
TGTGCCAGCAGCCAATCCCGAGCGGGAGCCCGGGGGTCCTACGAGCAGTACTTC
>TRBJ1-1|TRBV9|few|TRBD1
CASSGQGGNTEAFF
TGTGCCAGCAGCGGCCAGGGGGGAAACACTGAAGCTTTCTTT
>TRBJ1-2|TRBV28|.|TRBD1
CASSLTGGLNYGYTF
TGTGCCAGCAGCCTGACAGGGGGGTTGAACTATGGCTACACCTTC
>TRBJ1-5|TRBV2|once|.
CASSEDYGRDNQPQHF
TGTGCCAGCAGTGAGGACTACGGCAGGGACAATCAGCCCCAGCATTTT
>TRBJ2-5|TRBV6-6|.|.
CASSFNRGGGLETQYF
TGTGCCAGCAGTTTCAACAGGGGAGGGGGGTTGGAGACCCAGTACTTC
>TRBJ1-1|TRBV28|.|.
CASSSLSGTYTEAFF
TGTGCCAGCAGTTCCCTCTCGGGGACGTACACTGAAGCTTTCTTT
>TRBJ1-1|TRBV27|.|.
CASSSGFTEAFF
TGTGCCAGCAGTTCCGGGTTCACTGAAGCTTTCTTT
>TRBJ2-3|TRBV11-3|.|.
CASSSGRGRTDTQYF
TGTGCCAGCAGCTCCGGCCGCGGACGCACAGATACGCAGTATTTT
>TRBJ2-7|TRBV5-4|.|.
CASSGGDISYEQYF
TGTGCCAGCAGTGGAGGGGATATCTCCTACGAGCAGTACTTC
>TRBJ1-1|TRBV7-9|.|.
CASSLELGTEAFF
TGTGCCAGCAGCTTAGAGCTGGGAACTGAAGCTTTCTTT